This is a list of T cell receptor beta chains from one sample in a study of CD8 T cells in Susac syndrome. TCRdb processed the immunoSEQ multiplex PCR reads anew with MiXCR; each CDR3 protein has one entry. The sample includes about 200,000 distinct CDR3 sequences, roughly 91% of them seen just once. Sequencing used CD4+ T cells from PBMCs. These receptors were obtained from a human donor with Susac syndrome. Each CDR3 is given with its conserved first and last residue. D genes are given only for firm matches. Expanded clones get a size class; other rows say once, few or many, or leave the size out.

abundance	d_gene	v_gene	j_gene	CDR3aa	CDR3nt
-	-	TRBV10-3	TRBJ1-5	CAISEGGTSNQPQHF	TGTGCCATCAGTGAAGGAGGGACGAGCAATCAGCCCCAGCATTTT
few	-	TRBV14	TRBJ2-1	CASSQGNEQFF	TGTGCCAGCAGCCAAGGCAATGAGCAGTTCTTC
-	-	TRBV20-1	TRBJ2-1	CSARDTVGTVYNEQFF	TGCAGTGCTAGAGATACTGTGGGGACTGTCTACAATGAGCAGTTCTTC
-	TRBD2	TRBV5-6	TRBJ2-2	CASSPSGASGSNTGELFF	TGTGCCAGCAGCCCAAGTGGGGCTAGCGGATCGAACACCGGGGAGCTGTTTTTT
-	TRBD1	TRBV6-5	TRBJ2-3	CASSYSGTASTDTQYF	TGTGCCAGCAGTTACTCCGGGACAGCCAGCACAGATACGCAGTATTTT
-	-	TRBV20-1	TRBJ2-1	CSARDGSRGSYNEQFF	TGCAGTGCTAGAGATGGGTCCAGGGGCTCCTACAATGAGCAGTTCTTC
-	TRBD2	TRBV6-5	TRBJ2-1	CASSYRAGGPSEQFF	TGTGCCAGCAGTTACAGGGCGGGGGGGCCTAGTGAGCAGTTCTTC
-	TRBD1	TRBV5-1	TRBJ1-4	CASSLQGRVHEKLFF	TGCGCCAGCAGCTTACAGGGGAGGGTGCATGAAAAACTGTTTTTT
-	TRBD1	TRBV18	TRBJ2-2	CASSPPQRGGEELFF	TGTGCCAGCTCACCACCGCAGCGAGGGGGCGAGGAGCTGTTTTTT
-	-	TRBV27	TRBJ1-1	CASRGHMNTEAFF	TGTGCCAGCAGGGGTCACATGAACACTGAAGCTTTCTTT
-	-	TRBV15	TRBJ1-4	CATSRVRGDTNEKLFF	TGTGCCACCAGCAGAGTCAGGGGAGACACTAATGAAAAACTGTTTTTT
-	-	TRBV24-1	TRBJ2-1	CATAGGGGPYNEQFF	TGTGCCACCGCAGGAGGGGGGGGACCCTACAATGAGCAGTTCTTC
-	-	TRBV7-8	TRBJ2-2	CASSSRVAGELFF	TGTGCCAGCAGCTCGAGAGTCGCCGGGGAGCTGTTTTTT
-	-	TRBV6-1	TRBJ2-3	CASSLRGGAKAGDTQYF	TGTGCCAGCAGTCTCCGAGGTGGGGCGAAAGCTGGAGATACGCAGTATTTT
once	-	TRBV20-1	TRBJ1-5	CSARGGSNQPQHF	TGCAGTGCTAGAGGGGGGAGCAATCAGCCCCAGCATTTT
once	-	TRBV4-1	TRBJ1-1	CASNAREHMNTEAFF	TGCGCCAGCAACGCACGGGAGCACATGAACACTGAAGCTTTCTTT
-	TRBD2	TRBV15	TRBJ2-1	CATSRDGTSGISNEQFF	TGTGCCACCAGCAGAGATGGGACTAGCGGGATTAGTAATGAGCAGTTCTTC
-	-	TRBV6-6	TRBJ2-7	CASRRQADIDEQYF	TGTGCCAGCAGAAGACAGGCTGATATCGACGAGCAGTACTTC
-	-	TRBV4-2	TRBJ1-3	CASSRGDSQNSGNTIYF	TGTGCCAGCAGCCGCGGAGACAGCCAGAACTCTGGAAACACCATATATTTT
-	-	TRBV7-2	TRBJ1-1	CASSSNGWGTEAFF	TGTGCCAGCAGCTCTAACGGTTGGGGCACTGAAGCTTTCTTT
-	-	TRBV3-1	TRBJ1-6	CASSQDGGSSSPLHF	TGTGCCAGCAGCCAAGATGGTGGCTCTAGTTCACCCCTCCACTTT
once	TRBD1	TRBV5-5	TRBJ1-2	CASSSGQGDRHYGYTF	TGTGCCAGCAGCTCAGGACAGGGTGATCGTCACTATGGCTACACCTTC
-	-	TRBV20-1	TRBJ1-1	CSARPGEDTEAFF	TGCAGTGCGAGGCCAGGGGAGGACACTGAAGCTTTCTTT
-	-	TRBV20-1	TRBJ2-3	CSTKRWGQSTDTQYF	TGCAGTACTAAACGGTGGGGCCAAAGCACAGATACGCAGTATTTT
once	TRBD1	TRBV9	TRBJ1-1	CASSPWTGGNTEAFF	TGTGCCAGCAGCCCTTGGACAGGGGGGAACACTGAAGCTTTCTTT
-	TRBD2	TRBV18	TRBJ2-1	CASSPLSGGATVEQFF	TGTGCCAGCTCACCCTTAAGCGGGGGGGCCACTGTGGAGCAGTTCTTC
-	-	TRBV11-2	TRBJ1-1	CASGGGMNTEAFF	TGTGCCAGCGGGGGGGGGATGAACACTGAAGCTTTCTTT
-	TRBD2	TRBV29-1	TRBJ2-1	CSVAQRDYSYNEQFF	TGCAGCGTTGCCCAGCGGGACTACTCCTACAATGAGCAGTTCTTC
-	TRBD1	TRBV7-9	TRBJ2-5	CASSARTGLMETQYF	TGTGCCAGCAGCGCCCGGACAGGGTTAATGGAGACCCAGTACTTC
-	-	TRBV19	TRBJ2-7	CARREGSYEQYF	TGTGCCAGAAGGGAAGGGTCCTACGAGCAGTACTTC
-	TRBD1	TRBV19	TRBJ2-5	CASNLPGTDYWYF	TGTGCCAGTAACTTACCCGGGACAGATTATTGGTACTTC
-	TRBD1	TRBV19	TRBJ1-2	CASSRQGFGYGYTF	TGTGCCAGTAGCAGACAGGGGTTCGGGTATGGCTACACCTTC
-	TRBD1	TRBV4-1	TRBJ2-7	CASSQIHRDRDRCEQYF	TGCGCCAGCAGCCAGATTCACCGGGACAGGGATAGGTGCGAGCAGTACTTC
-	-	TRBV18	TRBJ2-5	CASSPVLLRGNSETQYF	TGTGCCAGCTCACCGGTTTTGTTACGGGGGAATTCGGAGACCCAGTACTTC
once	-	TRBV5-1	TRBJ2-1	CASSLDRLIYNEQFF	TGCGCCAGCAGCTTAGACAGGCTTATCTACAATGAGCAGTTCTTC
-	-	TRBV30	TRBJ1-6	CAWSVQSFGMNNSPLHF	TGTGCCTGGAGTGTACAGAGTTTCGGGATGAATAATTCACCCCTCCACTTT
once	TRBD1	TRBV7-9	TRBJ1-1	CASSLQGTGGGTEAFF	TGTGCCAGCAGCTTACAGGGCACAGGGGGAGGGACTGAAGCTTTCTTT
-	TRBD1	TRBV15	TRBJ2-7	CATSRDLLSDRSYEQYF	TGTGCCACCAGCAGGGATCTCCTCTCGGACAGGTCCTACGAGCAGTACTTC
-	TRBD1	TRBV27	TRBJ2-7	CASSYRVTGTGVYEQYF	TGTGCCAGCAGTTATAGGGTGACGGGGACAGGGGTATACGAGCAGTACTTC
-	-	TRBV19	TRBJ1-5	CASSSWTGNTNQPQHF	TGTGCCAGTAGTTCCTGGACGGGGAATACAAATCAGCCCCAGCATTTT
-	-	TRBV4-2	TRBJ2-1	CASSQEFFAGNEQFF	TGTGCCAGCAGCCAAGAGTTCTTTGCTGGGAATGAGCAGTTCTTC
-	-	TRBV28	TRBJ1-5	CASSLGSGTQPQHF	TGTGCCAGCAGTTTGGGTAGTGGGACGCAGCCCCAGCATTTT
-	-	TRBV14	TRBJ2-5	CASSQSQETQYF	TGTGCCAGCAGCCAGAGCCAAGAGACCCAGTACTTC
-	TRBD1	TRBV19	TRBJ2-3	CASSISGQGDTQYF	TGTGCCAGTAGTATATCGGGACAGGGAGATACGCAGTATTTT
-	-	TRBV10-3	TRBJ1-5	CASRGVYSNQPQHF	TGTGCCTCACGAGGGGTCTATAGCAATCAGCCCCAGCATTTT
-	-	TRBV20-1	TRBJ2-5	CSANAGTQTETQYF	TGCAGTGCTAACGCCGGGACTCAGACAGAGACCCAGTACTTC
-	-	TRBV27	TRBJ2-5	CASSSTAGSGTQYF	TGTGCCAGCAGTTCAACGGCCGGATCCGGGACCCAGTACTTC
-	TRBD1	TRBV11-2	TRBJ1-5	CASSPSGTGASQPQHF	TGTGCCAGCAGCCCCTCCGGGACAGGGGCCAGTCAGCCCCAGCATTTT
-	-	TRBV7-2	TRBJ2-1	CASSSWWDNEQFF	TGTGCCAGCAGCTCCTGGTGGGACAATGAGCAGTTCTTC
-	-	TRBV18	TRBJ2-7	CASSPEYEQYF	TGTGCCAGCTCACCAGAGTACGAGCAGTACTTC
-	TRBD2	TRBV7-3	TRBJ2-3	CASSLTSGTDTQYF	TGTGCCAGCAGCCTGACTAGCGGGACAGATACGCAGTATTTT
-	TRBD1	TRBV27	TRBJ1-2	CASASGQGTYGYTF	TGTGCCAGCGCCTCGGGACAGGGGACTTATGGCTACACCTTC